These T cell receptor beta chains were read from a single sample in a study of shared clonotypes between healthy human individuals. TCRdb keeps only in-frame clones here, not all; method: immunoSEQ multiplex PCR. Among roughly 2,300,000 clones listed, about 90% were seen once. Material for sequencing was naive CD4+ T cells from PBMCs. The origin of the receptors is a man younger than 35 in good health. Some clones in this sample may be carry-over from other donors' samples. Each CDR3 is given with its conserved first and last residue. Fields, in order: V gene, clone size, J gene, D gene, CDR3 DNA, CDR3 protein. A D gene is named only where the DNA matches it firmly. Only some rows state a clone size, as once, few, many or a class for expanded clones.

>TRBV2|NA|TRBJ2-7|NA
TGTGCCAGCAGTTTCGTTGACAGCGGCGAGCAGTACTTC
CASSFVDSGEQYF
>TRBV9|NA|TRBJ2-3|TRBD2
TGTGCCAGCAGCACGGGGACTAGCGGGTCCCAATGGAGTGCAGATACGCAGTATTTT
CASSTGTSGSQWSADTQYF
>TRBV7-9|NA|TRBJ2-3|NA
TGTGCCAGCAGCTTAGGGTTGGCCACAGATACGCAGTATTTT
CASSLGLATDTQYF
>TRBV28|NA|TRBJ2-7|TRBD2
TGTGCCAGCAGACGAGGGACTAGCGGGACCTACGAGCAGTACTTC
CASRRGTSGTYEQYF
>TRBV19|NA|TRBJ2-7|TRBD2
TGTGCCAGTAGTAAAGGGACTAGCGGGAGTTACGAGCAGTACTTC
CASSKGTSGSYEQYF
>TRBV6-1|NA|TRBJ2-7|NA
TGTGCCAGCAGGGAAAGTGTGGGGCAGACCTGGTCATCCCCTTTC
CASRESVGQTWSSPF
>TRBV25-1|NA|TRBJ1-3|NA
TGTGCCAGCAGTGCGGCAGCCACTGGAAACACCATATATTTT
CASSAAATGNTIYF
>TRBV6-1|NA|TRBJ1-2|NA
TGTGCCAGCAGTGAAGTACTGGCAGCCTATGGCTACACCTTC
CASSEVLAAYGYTF
>TRBV18|few|TRBJ1-4|TRBD1
TGTGCCAGCTCACCCCGACAGGGTGGGACTAATGAAAAACTGTTTTTT
CASSPRQGGTNEKLFF
>TRBV6-1|NA|TRBJ2-2|NA
TGTGCCAGCAGTGAGCGCGGGGAGCTGTTTTTT
CASSERGELFF
>TRBV30|few|TRBJ1-5|TRBD1
TGTGCCTGGAGTCAGGGGGATCAGCCCCAGCATTTT
CAWSQGDQPQHF
>TRBV6-6|few|TRBJ2-1|NA
TGTGCCAGCAGTTACCGTGAGCAGTTCTTC
CASSYREQFF
>TRBV28|NA|TRBJ2-1|TRBD2
TGTGCCACCCTAGCGGGAGCCCTCCATGAGCAGTTCTTC
CATLAGALHEQFF
>TRBV5-1|NA|TRBJ2-7|TRBD2
TGCGCCAGCAGCGCCACCCGGGGGGGGCGCCTCGAGCAGTACTTC
CASSATRGGRLEQYF
>TRBV5-4|NA|TRBJ1-4|NA
TGTGCCAGCAGCCTGAGGGGTTTGAGTGAAAAACTGTTTTTT
CASSLRGLSEKLFF
>TRBV7-6|once|TRBJ2-3|TRBD1
TGTGCCAGCAGCCTAGGGACAGGCCCTATCACAGATACGCAGTATTTT
CASSLGTGPITDTQYF
>TRBV19|NA|TRBJ1-5|TRBD1
TGTGCCAGTAGACACAGGGGCGCGAATCAGCCCCAGCATTTT
CASRHRGANQPQHF
>TRBV29-1|NA|TRBJ1-2|NA
TGCAGCGTTAATGGGAATGGCCCATTTGGCTACACCTTC
CSVNGNGPFGYTF
>TRBV5-1|NA|TRBJ1-2|NA
TGCGCCAGCAGCTGGGACCCCGGGACACACGTCTATGGCTACACCTTC
CASSWDPGTHVYGYTF
>TRBV4-1|NA|TRBJ2-7|TRBD1
TGCGCCAGCAGCCTGGGACAGGGGTCGGACGAGCAGTACTTC
CASSLGQGSDEQYF
>TRBV2|NA|TRBJ2-1|TRBD2
TGTGCCAGCAGAGCGGGAGAAGCTTACAATGAGCAGTTCTTC
CASRAGEAYNEQFF
>TRBV18|NA|TRBJ2-1|TRBD2
TGTGCCAGCTCACCCCTAGCGGGGAACTACAATGAGCAGTTCTTC
CASSPLAGNYNEQFF
>TRBV5-4|NA|TRBJ2-5|NA
TGTGCCAGCAGCTTACGGAGGGCCGGGGAGACCCAGTACTTC
CASSLRRAGETQYF
>TRBV14|NA|TRBJ2-1|NA
TGTGCCAGCAGCCAAGATATCGACTTCTACTCCTACAATGAGCAGTTCTTC
CASSQDIDFYSYNEQFF
>TRBV5-1|once|TRBJ2-3|NA
TGCGCCAGCAGCTTGACAGGATTTAGCACAGATACGCAGTATTTT
CASSLTGFSTDTQYF
>TRBV27|NA|TRBJ1-2|TRBD1
TGTGCCAGCAGATCACGACCGGGACAGGGGGCGCGGGGCTACACCTTC
CASRSRPGQGARGYTF
>TRBV7-9|NA|TRBJ1-2|TRBD1
TGTGCCAGCAGCTTAGGGTCCGGGACAGGGGCCTATGGCTACACCTTC
CASSLGSGTGAYGYTF
>TRBV4-1|NA|TRBJ2-7|NA
TGCGCCAGCAGCCATATCGCGGGCGGGCAGTACTTC
CASSHIAGGQYF
>TRBV2|NA|TRBJ1-1|NA
TGTGCCAGCAGTGAGGTCGGGGTAAAGCTTTCTGAAGCTTTCTTT
CASSEVGVKLSEAFF
>TRBV27|NA|TRBJ2-1|TRBD1
TGTGCCAGCAGTTTATTACAGACAGGGTCCCGGAATGAGCAGTTCTTC
CASSLLQTGSRNEQFF
>TRBV5-1|NA|TRBJ1-4|NA
TGCGCCAGCAGCTTAGGACCCTCGGGTGAAAAACTGTTTTTT
CASSLGPSGEKLFF
>TRBV29-1|few|TRBJ1-1|NA
TGCAGCGCCATTCTGTGGAACACTGAAGCTTTCTTT
CSAILWNTEAFF
>TRBV25-1|once|TRBJ2-5|NA
TGTGCCAGCAGTAATCCGGGGGAGGTCGAGACCCAGTACTTC
CASSNPGEVETQYF
>TRBV5-4|NA|TRBJ2-1|NA
TGTGCACAGCAGCCTTTCAGTTCCCCGCGTACCTACAATGAGCAGTTCTTC
CAQQPFSSPRTYNEQFF
>TRBV25-1|NA|TRBJ1-4|TRBD1
TGTGCCAGCAGTGATGGGACAGTAGAAAAACTGTTTTTT
CASSDGTVEKLFF
>TRBV9|NA|TRBJ2-5|TRBD2
TGTGCCAGCAGTTTTAGCGGGAGATCGGAGACCCAGTACTTC
CASSFSGRSETQYF
>TRBV5-6|NA|TRBJ2-1|TRBD2
TGTGCCGGGGGACTAGCGGGAGCCTACAATGAGCAGTTCTTC
CAGGLAGAYNEQFF
>TRBV15|NA|TRBJ2-7|TRBD1
TGTGCCACCAGCAGAGCCGGCCGCAGGGGGCTACGGGAGCAGTACTTC
CATSRAGRRGLREQYF
>TRBV20-1|NA|TRBJ2-7|NA
TGCAGTGCTAGTGATCGAAGCGAGCAGTACTTC
CSASDRSEQYF
>TRBV5-1|NA|TRBJ2-1|NA
TGCGCCAGCAGCTTGGACTCCACGTACAATGAGCAGTTCTTC
CASSLDSTYNEQFF
>TRBV28|NA|TRBJ2-3|TRBD2
TGTGCCAGCAGGCCTGCTGGGACTAGCGGGAGAACAGATACGCAGTATTTT
CASRPAGTSGRTDTQYF